The sequence of this TCR beta chain was determined in a study of PD-1 blockade in classical Hodgkin lymphoma. Study details: The patients were dosed with nivolumab 3 mg/kg, infused intravenously every 2 weeks.

Every single patient, without exception, relapsed after autologous stem cell transplantation, and brentuximab vedotin exposure varied. Under best response, outcomes were complete response, partial response or progressive disease. Per the germline V gene, CDR1 is SGHRS and CDR2 is YFSETQ. The V end was cut by 4 bases, the J end by 2 bases, with 17 bases between. The CDR3 totals 16 residues. Study-wide results and caveats: In newly diagnosed patients, baseline TCR diversity was reportedly below that of healthy donors. Patients who responded completely had about the same baseline diversity as newly diagnosed patients.

Sequencing used immunoSEQ multiplex PCR; TCRdb keeps in-frame clones, though not all of them. The sample contains some 40,000 clones, 75% to 85% of which appear only once. Concerning this clone itself: Its cognate antigen is unknown.

The V call is TRBV5-1, the J call TRBJ2-3; the D gene is possibly TRBD1 (6 bases). The TCR was taken from a human donor with classical Hodgkin lymphoma. Material: peripheral blood mononuclear cells (PBMCs), obtained at baseline. The CDR3 sequence: CASSALTGPSTDTQYF. In nucleotides, the CDR3 is TGCGCCAGCAGCGCCCTAACAGGGCCCTCCACAGATACGCAGTATTTT.